These 24 T cell receptor beta chains were all obtained from the same sample, sequenced in a study of T cells in Graves' hyperthyroidism and ophthalmopathy. RNA transcripts were the template for amplifying TCR beta CDR3 regions. A set of HTBI primers served as the primers for a first-round RT-PCR of the TCR CDR3. TCRdb re-called the multiplex PCR reads through MiXCR, storing one row per CDR3 protein. The sample shows about 320,000 distinct CDR3 sequences, approximately 15% of them seen only once. Specimen: blood. Source of these receptors: a man between 25 and 39 years old with Graves' hyperthyroidism.

This clonotype occurred many times. This chain uses TRBV18 with TRBJ2-7; 9 bases agree with TRBD2. The CDR3 extends over 16 amino acids. Germline V lookup: CDR1 KGHSH, CDR2 LQKENI. Trimming took 1 base from V and 4 from J; bases not matched to a gene: 8. CDR3 residues: CASSPLAGVHSYEQYF. CDR3 DNA: TGTGCCAGCTCACCACTAGCGGGAGTGCATTCTTACGAGCAGTACTTC.

This clonotype was seen many times. The chain has TRBV5-8 and TRBJ2-1; 10 bases align to TRBD2. V dropped 4 bases and J dropped 9; count of bases not matched to a gene: 10. There are 15 residues in the CDR3. Germline V gene lookup returns CDR1 SGHTS and CDR2 YDEGEE. CDR3 sequence: CASSPSGRASGEQFF. CDR3 sequence (DNA): TGTGCCAGCAGCCCAAGCGGGAGGGCCTCTGGTGAGCAGTTCTTC.

This clonotype was recorded at least ten times. Here the CDR3 DNA reads TGTGCCAGCAGCCCGGACAGGAGTCATCAGCCCCAGCATTTT. This translates into CASSPDRSHQPQHF. This rearrangement joins TRBV7-9 to TRBJ1-5; 7 positions agree with TRBD1. The CDR3 loop spans 14 amino acids. Germline CDR1 SEHNR, CDR2 FQNEAQ (reference sequence). V lost 5 bases to trimming and J lost 5 bases; unmatched junction nucleotides: 6.

As regards this clonotype: Just one base apart from a much larger clone, this may be a read error. The V call is TRBV30, the J call TRBJ1-2, with 8 bases fitting TRBD1. The CDR3 is 15 amino acids. CDR1 is GTSNPN, CDR2 SVGIG, per germline (reference sequence). The CDR3 spells CAWKLGWQGANGHTF. As DNA, the CDR3 is TGTGCCTGGAAGCTGGGGTGGCAGGGGGCGAATGGCCACACCTTC.

This clonotype was seen just once. This may be a read error, as it is one base from a much larger clone. The gene calls are TRBV20-1 and TRBJ2-4; D may match TRBD1 or TRBD2 (6 bases each). Deletions cut 5 bases from V and 13 bases from J, with 24 bases between. From germline, CDR1 is DFQATT and CDR2 SNEGSKA (reference sequence). The CDR3 sequence is 14 residues long. This chain's CDR3 is CSAPWTRLGGMQYF. In nucleotides, the CDR3 is TGCAGTGCTCCTTGGACTCGACTGGGGGGCATGCAGTACTTC.

This clonotype was observed at least ten times. V usage is TRBV7-2 and J usage is TRBJ2-5; D may be TRBD1 (6 bases). V shed 6 bases and J shed 2 bases, with 16 bases lying between them. This CDR3 has 15 amino acids. Germline values: CDR1 SGHTA, CDR2 FQGNSA. The CDR3 bases are TGTGCCAGCAGTCCCCAGGGGACGGAACAAGAGACCCAGTACTTC. It is translated as CASSPQGTEQETQYF.

This clonotype was counted at least ten times. The J gene is TRBJ2-7, the V gene TRBV2; 10 bases map to TRBD1. The CDR3 length is 13 residues. V gave up 7 bases and J gave up 7 bases; unmatched junction bases: 7. The V gene's germline CDR1 is SNHLY and CDR2 FYNNEI. CDR3: CASTRQGAGEQYF. CDR3 DNA: TGTGCCAGCACCCGACAGGGGGCGGGAGAGCAGTACTTC.

The gene calls are TRBV6-1 and TRBJ1-2; possibly TRBD1 for D (5 bases). V was clipped by 7 bases and J by 3 bases, with 9 bases between them. This CDR3 has 12 amino acids. Germline-derived CDR1 and CDR2 are MNHNS and SASEGT. Written as DNA, the CDR3 is TGTGCCAGCAAGGCACAGGACTATGGCTACACCTTC. As protein: CASKAQDYGYTF.

This clonotype was found a few times. V is TRBV27 and J is TRBJ1-1; 9 nucleotides align to TRBD1. Germline values: CDR1 MNHEY, CDR2 SMNVEV (reference sequence). This CDR3 is built from 14 residues. The V and J ends lost 8 bases and 1 base, in that order; junction bases with no gene match: 5. In nucleotides, the CDR3 is TGTGCCAGCCGGATACAGGGGGCGAACACTGAAGCTTTCTTT. Its protein is CASRIQGANTEAFF.

This clonotype appeared many times. J is TRBJ2-7 and V is TRBV7-9, with D possibly called TRBD1 or TRBD2 (5 bases each). V was pared by 0 bases and J by 4 bases, with 13 bases between. Germline values: CDR1 SEHNR, CDR2 FQNEAQ (reference sequence). CDR3 size: 15 residues. In nucleotides, the CDR3 is TGTGCCAGCAGCTTAGCCTGGGGGATGGATTACGAGCAGTACTTC. Translation: CASSLAWGMDYEQYF. Complete variable domain (other parts from reference TRBV7-9 and TRBJ2-7): DTGVSQNPRHKITKRGQNVTFRCDPISEHNRLYWYRQTLGQGPEFLTYFQNEAQLEKSRLLSDRFSAERPKGSFSTLEIQRTEQGDSAMYLCASSLAWGMDYEQYFGPGTRLTVT.

This clonotype was counted at least ten times. The chain uses TRBV12-3 or TRBV12-4 and TRBJ1-5; a weak D match, TRBD1 (6 bases). The CDR3 sequence is 12 residues long. V was shortened by 6 bases and J by 10 bases, with 13 bases between the two germline ends. The CDR3, as DNA: TGTGCCAGCAGCACGCAGGGGAAACCCCAGCATTTT. Residues: CASSTQGKPQHF.

This clonotype has ten or more counts. The chain joins TRBV11-2 to TRBJ2-7; no definite D call. Trimming took off 5 bases at V and 3 bases at J, with 14 bases between the two ends. The germline gives CDR1 SGHAT, CDR2 FQNNGV. The length of the CDR3 is 14 residues. The DNA for the CDR3 is TGTGCCAGCAGCCGAAACAGCGATCTCTACGAGCAGTACTTC. It yields the protein CASSRNSDLYEQYF.

This clonotype was seen at least ten times. The chain couples TRBV15 to TRBJ1-2, with 7 positions matching TRBD1. Trimming cost V 0 bases and J 5 bases; bases outside gene matches: 12. Germline V gene lookup returns CDR1 LNHNV and CDR2 YYDKDF (reference sequence). There are 17 residues in the CDR3. The DNA of the CDR3 is TGTGCCACCAGCAGAGAAGGGGTCGTCAGGGGGGCTTATGGCTACACCTTC. It specifies CATSREGVVRGAYGYTF.

This clonotype has a count of ten or more. Germline is not matched at one junction end, which may reflect a read error. This chain links TRBV28 with TRBJ1-6, with TRBD1 matching 9 bases. This CDR3 comprises 14 residues. Germline CDR1 MDHEN, CDR2 SYDVKM. DNA of the CDR3: TGTGCCAGCAGTTTCGAACCGCGCGGGACAGGGTGTGACTTT. It translates to CASSFEPRGTGCDF.

J is TRBJ1-5 and V is TRBV19; D remains unclear. Germline-derived CDR1 and CDR2 are LNHDA and SQIVND (reference sequence). This CDR3 has 15 amino acids. The germline V and J ends were trimmed by 9 bases and 4 bases, with 19 bases remaining between them. Written as DNA, the CDR3 is TGTGCCAGCACTCCTGATGGTCTGAGAAATCAGCCCCAGCATTTT. It specifies CASTPDGLRNQPQHF.

The sample holds many counts of this clonotype. This rearrangement joins TRBV27 to TRBJ1-2; D not resolved. The CDR3 runs 13 residues. The germline CDR1 and CDR2 sequences are MNHEY and SMNVEV (reference sequence). V shed 3 bases and J shed 0 bases, with 5 bases lying between them. CDR3 in amino acids: CASSLAANYGYTF. The CDR3 coding sequence is TGTGCCAGCAGTTTGGCAGCTAACTATGGCTACACCTTC.

With respect to this clonotype: An end of the junction does not agree with germline; a read error may underlie this. This chain links TRBV6-1 with TRBJ2-7, with unresolved D. The germline gives CDR1 MNHNS, CDR2 SASEGT. This CDR3 is 14 amino acids long. CDR3 protein: CAGSNGLNPYEQYF. In DNA, the CDR3 is TGTGCCGGCAGTAACGGGCTGAACCCCTACGAGCAGTACTTC.

This clonotype occurred many times. The chain uses TRBV5-1 and TRBJ1-2, with 7 bases matching TRBD1. Trimming at V came to 3 bases and at J to 5 bases, leaving 7 bases not matched to a gene. This CDR3 comprises 14 residues. Germline lookup yields CDR1 SGHRS and CDR2 YFSETQ. The CDR3 loop reads CASSSGPRGYGYTF. The CDR3 coding sequence is TGCGCCAGCAGCTCGGGACCCAGGGGGTATGGCTACACCTTC. Filled out from reference TRBV5-1 and TRBJ1-2, the complete variable domain reads KAGVTQTPRYLIKTRGQQVTLSCSPISGHRSVSWYQQTPGQGLQFLFEYFSETQRNKGNFPGRFSGRQFSNSRSEMNVSTLELGDSALYLCASSSGPRGYGYTFGSGTRLTVV.

This clonotype was seen only a few times. This chain links TRBV15 with TRBJ2-5; D is undetermined. Trimming took 5 bases from V and 2 from J, leaving 6 bases between them. CDR3 length equals 12 residues. Germline CDR1 is LNHNV and CDR2 is YYDKDF (reference sequence). The CDR3 DNA is TGTGCCACCAGCCAGAATCAAGAGACCCAGTACTTC. This codes for CATSQNQETQYF.

The chain recombines TRBV28 with TRBJ1-3; D is unclear. This CDR3 spans 14 amino acids. In germline, CDR1 is MDHEN, CDR2 SYDVKM. V lost 7 bases to trimming and J lost 2 bases, with 12 bases between them. The CDR3 region is CASNSDLAGNTIYF. CDR3 in DNA: TGTGCCAGCAATTCGGACCTAGCTGGAAACACCATATATTTT.

As regards this clonotype: This may stem from a read error, because a much larger clone lies one nucleotide away. This rearrangement joins TRBV29-1 to TRBJ1-2, with a possible D match to TRBD1 (5 bases). Germline V gives CDR1 SQVTM, CDR2 ANQGSEA. This CDR3 is 14 amino acids long. The CDR3 is CSVDMAEGSSGCTF. The CDR3 DNA sequence: TGCAGCGTCGACATGGCGGAGGGGTCGAGTGGCTGCACCTTC. Looking up the rest from reference TRBV29-1 and TRBJ1-2 gives the full variable domain: SAVISQKPSRDICQRGTSLTIQCQVDSQVTMMFWYRQQPGQSLTLIATANQGSEATYESGFVIDKFPISRPNLTFSTLTVSNMSPEDSSIYLCSVDMAEGSSGCTFGSGTRLTVV.

As to this clonotype: This sequence may be a read error, since a much larger clone differs from it by one base. The V call is TRBV5-4, the J call TRBJ1-2, with TRBD1 matching over 7 bases. The CDR3 consists of 13 residues. CDR1 SGHNT and CDR2 YYREEE come from the germline V gene (reference sequence). Trimming took 5 bases from V and 9 from J; bases not matched to a gene: 10. The CDR3 nucleotides are TGTGCCAGCAGGCAGGGACAGAGGTATAGCTACACCTTC. Its translation: CASRQGQRYSYTF.

This clonotype was observed many times. The V gene is TRBV28, the J gene TRBJ2-7, with D perhaps matching TRBD1 (5 bases). CDR3 size: 13 residues. Germline V gives CDR1 MDHEN, CDR2 SYDVKM. V shed 2 bases and J shed 6 bases, with 11 bases lying between them. The CDR3: CASSLLGQGEQYF. In DNA, the CDR3 is TGTGCCAGCAGTTTACTAGGACAAGGCGAGCAGTACTTC.

The V gene is TRBV19, the J gene TRBJ1-1; 8 nucleotides agree with TRBD1. CDR3 length: 17 residues. V was clipped by 6 bases and J by 0 bases; unmatched bases: 12. Looked up from germline, CDR1 is LNHDA and CDR2 is SQIVND (reference sequence). This chain's CDR3 is CASSTRKRQGMNTEAFF. The CDR3, as DNA: TGTGCCAGTAGCACGCGCAAAAGACAGGGGATGAACACTGAAGCTTTCTTT.